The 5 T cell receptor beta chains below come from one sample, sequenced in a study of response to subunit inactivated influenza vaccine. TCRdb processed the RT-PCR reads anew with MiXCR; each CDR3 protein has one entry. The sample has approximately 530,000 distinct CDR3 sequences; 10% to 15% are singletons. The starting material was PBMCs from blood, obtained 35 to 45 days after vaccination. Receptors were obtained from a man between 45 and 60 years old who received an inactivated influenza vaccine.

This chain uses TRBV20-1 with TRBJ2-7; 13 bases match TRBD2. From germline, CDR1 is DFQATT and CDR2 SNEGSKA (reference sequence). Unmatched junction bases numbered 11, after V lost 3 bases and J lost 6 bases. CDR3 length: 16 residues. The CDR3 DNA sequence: TGCAGTGCTAGGCCCCTACTAGCGGGGGGGCGGAGCGAGCAGTACTTC. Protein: CSARPLLAGGRSEQYF.

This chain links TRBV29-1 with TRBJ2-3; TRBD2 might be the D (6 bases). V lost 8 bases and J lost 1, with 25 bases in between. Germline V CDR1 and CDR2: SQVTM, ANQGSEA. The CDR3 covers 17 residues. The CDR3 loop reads CSYGLGLKLGGTDTQYF. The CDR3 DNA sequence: TGCAGCTACGGGCTGGGACTGAAGCTAGGGGGCACAGATACGCAGTATTTT.

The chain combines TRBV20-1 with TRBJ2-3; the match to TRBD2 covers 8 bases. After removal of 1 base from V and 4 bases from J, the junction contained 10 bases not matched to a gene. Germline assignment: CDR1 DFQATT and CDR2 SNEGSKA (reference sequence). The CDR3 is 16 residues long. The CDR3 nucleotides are TGCAGTGCTAGAGGTCTGTCTAGCGGGTATTCAGATACGCAGTATTTT. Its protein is CSARGLSSGYSDTQYF.

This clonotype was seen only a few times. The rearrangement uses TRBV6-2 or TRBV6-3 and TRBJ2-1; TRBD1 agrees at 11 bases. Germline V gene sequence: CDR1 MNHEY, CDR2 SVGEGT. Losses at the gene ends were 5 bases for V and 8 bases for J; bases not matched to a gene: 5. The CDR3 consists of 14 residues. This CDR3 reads CASSGTGGLYEQFF. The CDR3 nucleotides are TGTGCCAGCAGTGGGACAGGGGGTCTGTATGAGCAGTTCTTC.

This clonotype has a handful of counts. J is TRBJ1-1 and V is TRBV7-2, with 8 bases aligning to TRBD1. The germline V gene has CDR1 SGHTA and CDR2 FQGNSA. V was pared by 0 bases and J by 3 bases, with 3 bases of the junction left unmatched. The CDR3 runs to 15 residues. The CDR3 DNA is TGTGCCAGCAGCTTAGCGCAGGGGGCGCACACTGAAGCTTTCTTT. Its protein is CASSLAQGAHTEAFF.